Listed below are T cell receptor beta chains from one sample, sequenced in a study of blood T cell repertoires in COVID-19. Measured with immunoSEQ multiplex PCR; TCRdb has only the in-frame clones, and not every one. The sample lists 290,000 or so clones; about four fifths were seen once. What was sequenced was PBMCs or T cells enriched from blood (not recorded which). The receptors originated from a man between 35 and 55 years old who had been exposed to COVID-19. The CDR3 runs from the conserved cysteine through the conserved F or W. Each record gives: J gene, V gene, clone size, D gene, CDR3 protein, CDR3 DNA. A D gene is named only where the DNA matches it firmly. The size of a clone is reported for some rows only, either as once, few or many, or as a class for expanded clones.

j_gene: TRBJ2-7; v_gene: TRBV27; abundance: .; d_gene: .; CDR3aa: CASSLQGLVGYEQYF; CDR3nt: TGTGCCAGCAGTTTGCAGGGGCTAGTGGGCTACGAGCAGTACTTC
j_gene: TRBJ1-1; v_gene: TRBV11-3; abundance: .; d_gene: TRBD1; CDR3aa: CASSLGETGAVTEAFF; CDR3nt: TGTGCCAGCAGCTTAGGCGAGACAGGGGCAGTTACTGAAGCTTTCTTT
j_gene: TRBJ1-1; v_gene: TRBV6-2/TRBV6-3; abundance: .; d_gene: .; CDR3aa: CASSYRTDAFF; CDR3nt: TGTGCCAGCAGTTACCGGACAGACGCTTTCTTT
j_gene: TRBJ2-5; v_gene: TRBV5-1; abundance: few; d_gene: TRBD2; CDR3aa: CASSPQGGPQETQYF; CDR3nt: TGCGCCAGCAGCCCCCAGGGAGGGCCCCAAGAGACCCAGTACTTC
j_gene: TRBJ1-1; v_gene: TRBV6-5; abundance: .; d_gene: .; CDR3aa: CASGQGANTEAFF; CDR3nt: TGTGCCAGCGGGCAGGGCGCGAACACTGAAGCTTTCTTT
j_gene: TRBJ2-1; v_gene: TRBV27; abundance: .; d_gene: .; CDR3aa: CASSPGLISGSYNEQFF; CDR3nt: TGTGCCAGCAGTCCTGGACTCATTTCAGGTTCCTACAATGAGCAGTTCTTC
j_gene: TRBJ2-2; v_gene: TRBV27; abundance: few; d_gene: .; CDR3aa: CASPRDSNTGELFF; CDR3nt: TGTGCCAGTCCGAGGGACTCAAACACCGGGGAGCTGTTTTTT
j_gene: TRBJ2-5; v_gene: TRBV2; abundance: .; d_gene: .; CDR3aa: CASRMVQETQYF; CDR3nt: TGTGCCTCCAGGATGGTTCAAGAGACCCAGTACTTC
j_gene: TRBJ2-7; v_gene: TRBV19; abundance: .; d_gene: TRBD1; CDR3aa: CASSTIATGGPYEQYF; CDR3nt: TGTGCCAGTAGTACTATTGCGACAGGGGGCCCTTACGAGCAGTACTTC
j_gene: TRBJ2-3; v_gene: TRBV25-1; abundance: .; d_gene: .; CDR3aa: CASSESGEGGTDTQYF; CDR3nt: TGTGCCAGCAGTGAATCGGGGGAGGGGGGCACAGATACGCAGTATTTT
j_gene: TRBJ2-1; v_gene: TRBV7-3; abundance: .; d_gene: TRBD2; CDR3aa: CASSQNTRLAGGIKFF; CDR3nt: TGTGCCAGCAGCCAGAACACCCGACTAGCGGGAGGAATTAAGTTCTTC
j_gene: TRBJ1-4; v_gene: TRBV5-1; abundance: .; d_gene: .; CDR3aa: CASSSSAGDEKLFF; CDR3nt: TGCGCCAGCAGCTCGTCGGCAGGGGATGAAAAACTGTTTTTT
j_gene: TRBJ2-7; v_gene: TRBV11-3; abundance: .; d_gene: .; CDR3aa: CASSFSTGFSYEQYF; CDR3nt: TGTGCCAGCAGCTTCTCTACAGGGTTTTCCTACGAGCAGTACTTC
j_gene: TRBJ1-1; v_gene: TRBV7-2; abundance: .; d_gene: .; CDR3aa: CASSFGSWSTEAFF; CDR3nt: TGTGCCAGCAGCTTCGGGAGTTGGAGCACTGAAGCTTTCTTT
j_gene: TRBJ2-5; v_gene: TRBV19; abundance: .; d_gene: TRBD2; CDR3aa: CAIPSWGGDGETQYF; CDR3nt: TGTGCAATACCTTCATGGGGAGGGGATGGAGAGACCCAGTACTTC
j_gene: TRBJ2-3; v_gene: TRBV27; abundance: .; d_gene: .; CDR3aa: CASSLRGDTQYF; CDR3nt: TGTGCCAGCAGTTTACGGGGAGATACGCAGTATTTT
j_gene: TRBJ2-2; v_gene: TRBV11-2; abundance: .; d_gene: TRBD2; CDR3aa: CASSPGGGTDGELFF; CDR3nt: TGTGCCAGCAGCCCGGGAGGAGGTACTGACGGGGAGCTGTTTTTT
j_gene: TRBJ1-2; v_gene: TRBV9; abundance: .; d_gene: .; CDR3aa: CASSYGSGDGYTF; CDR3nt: TGTGCCAGCAGCTACGGAAGCGGCGATGGCTACACCTTC
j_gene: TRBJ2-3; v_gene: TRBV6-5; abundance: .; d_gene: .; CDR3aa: CASSPNTDTQYF; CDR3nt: TGTGCCAGCAGTCCAAACACAGATACGCAGTATTTT
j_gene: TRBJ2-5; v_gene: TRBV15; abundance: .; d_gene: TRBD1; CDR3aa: CATSSKRQGGETQYF; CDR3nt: TGTGCCACCAGCAGTAAAAGACAGGGGGGCGAGACCCAGTACTTC
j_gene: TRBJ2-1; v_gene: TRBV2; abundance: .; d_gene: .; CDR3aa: CASSVSGPAYNEQFF; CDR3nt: TGTGCCAGCAGTGTAAGCGGGCCTGCCTACAATGAGCAGTTCTTC
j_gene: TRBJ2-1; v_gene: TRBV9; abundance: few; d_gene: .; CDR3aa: CASSVDRGLQFF; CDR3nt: TGTGCCAGCAGCGTAGATCGGGGATTACAGTTCTTC
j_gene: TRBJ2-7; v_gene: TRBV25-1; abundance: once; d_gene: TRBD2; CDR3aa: CASSETSALSYEQYF; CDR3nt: TGTGCCAGCAGTGAGACTAGCGCATTATCCTACGAGCAGTACTTC
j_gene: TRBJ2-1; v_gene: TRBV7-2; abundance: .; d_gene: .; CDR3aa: CASSPLGTIGEQFF; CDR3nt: TGTGCCAGCAGCCCTTTAGGGACAATTGGTGAGCAGTTCTTC
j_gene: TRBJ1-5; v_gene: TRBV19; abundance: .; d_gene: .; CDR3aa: CASSHEGRGSNQPQHF; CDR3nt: TGTGCCAGTAGTCATGAGGGCAGAGGTAGCAATCAGCCCCAGCATTTT
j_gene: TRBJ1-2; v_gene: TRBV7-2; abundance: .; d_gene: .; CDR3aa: CASSQDSANGYTF; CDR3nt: TGTGCCAGCAGCCAGGACAGTGCGAATGGCTACACCTTC
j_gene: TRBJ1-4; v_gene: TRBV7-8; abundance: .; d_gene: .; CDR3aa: CASSLVSTGFNEKLFF; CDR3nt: TGTGCCAGCAGCTTAGTTTCCACAGGCTTCAATGAAAAACTGTTTTTT
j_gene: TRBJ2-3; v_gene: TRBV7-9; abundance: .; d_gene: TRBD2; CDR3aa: CASSSTTRTSGRASDTQYF; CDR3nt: TGTGCCAGCAGCTCGACTACACGGACTAGCGGGAGGGCTAGCGATACGCAGTATTTT
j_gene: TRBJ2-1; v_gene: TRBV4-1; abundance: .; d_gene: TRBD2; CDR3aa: CASSLGLAGTYNEQFF; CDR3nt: TGCGCCAGCAGCTTGGGACTAGCGGGGACCTACAATGAGCAGTTCTTC
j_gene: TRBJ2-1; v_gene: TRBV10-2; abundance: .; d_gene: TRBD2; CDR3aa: CASVLAGVYNEQFF; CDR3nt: TGCGCCAGCGTCCTAGCGGGAGTCTACAATGAGCAGTTCTTC
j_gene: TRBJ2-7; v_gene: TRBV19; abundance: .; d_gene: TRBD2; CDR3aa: CASSIIAGGRYEQYF; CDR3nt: TGTGCCAGTAGTATAATAGCGGGAGGGCGCTACGAGCAGTACTTC
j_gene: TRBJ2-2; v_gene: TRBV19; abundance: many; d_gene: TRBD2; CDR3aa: CASSINLLAGGANTGELFF; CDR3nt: TGTGCCAGTAGTATCAATCTCTTAGCGGGAGGCGCGAACACCGGGGAGCTGTTTTTT
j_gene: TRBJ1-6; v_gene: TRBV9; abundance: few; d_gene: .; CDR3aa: CASSVGGGFRGNSPLHF; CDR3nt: TGTGCCAGCAGCGTAGGGGGCGGATTCCGCGGTAATTCACCCCTCCACTTT
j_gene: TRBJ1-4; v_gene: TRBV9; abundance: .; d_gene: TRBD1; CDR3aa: CASSVGGAVNEKLFF; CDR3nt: TGTGCCAGCAGTGTAGGGGGCGCAGTTAATGAAAAACTGTTTTTT
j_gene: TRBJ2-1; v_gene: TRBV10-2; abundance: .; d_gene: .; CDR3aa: CASRNGGGIEQFF; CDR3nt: TGCGCCAGCAGGAACGGGGGAGGCATTGAGCAGTTCTTC
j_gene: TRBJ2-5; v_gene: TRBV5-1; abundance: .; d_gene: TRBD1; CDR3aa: CASSPGDSIEETQYF; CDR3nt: TGCGCCAGCAGCCCCGGGGACAGTATCGAAGAGACCCAGTACTTC
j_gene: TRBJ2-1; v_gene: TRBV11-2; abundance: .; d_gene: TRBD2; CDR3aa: CASGAGGAIRSSYNEQFF; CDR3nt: TGTGCCAGCGGAGCGGGAGGCGCAATTAGGAGCTCCTACAATGAGCAGTTCTTC
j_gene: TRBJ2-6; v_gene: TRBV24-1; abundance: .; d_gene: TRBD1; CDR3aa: CATAPGQLPSGANVLTF; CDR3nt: TGTGCCACCGCCCCGGGACAGTTACCCTCTGGGGCCAACGTCCTGACTTTC
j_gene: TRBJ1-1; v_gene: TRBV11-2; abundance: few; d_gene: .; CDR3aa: CASSLEGWTEAFF; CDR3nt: TGTGCCAGCAGCTTGGAGGGATGGACTGAAGCTTTCTTT
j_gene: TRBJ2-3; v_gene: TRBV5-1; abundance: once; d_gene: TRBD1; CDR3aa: CASSLFPPGQGADTQYF; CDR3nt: TGCGCCAGCAGCTTGTTCCCCCCGGGACAGGGGGCAGATACGCAGTATTTT
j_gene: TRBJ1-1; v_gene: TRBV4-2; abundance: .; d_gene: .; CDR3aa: CASSQANIGGSTEAFF; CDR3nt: TGTGCCAGCAGCCAAGCCAACATTGGAGGTTCCACTGAAGCTTTCTTT
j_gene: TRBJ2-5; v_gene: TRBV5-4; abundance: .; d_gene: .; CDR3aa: CASSFRDTGETQYF; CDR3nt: TGTGCCAGCAGCTTCCGGGACACGGGCGAGACCCAGTACTTC
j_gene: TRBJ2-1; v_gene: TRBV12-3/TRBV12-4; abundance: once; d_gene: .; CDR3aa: CASSPGYNEQFF; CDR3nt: TGTGCCAGCAGTCCGGGTTACAATGAGCAGTTCTTC
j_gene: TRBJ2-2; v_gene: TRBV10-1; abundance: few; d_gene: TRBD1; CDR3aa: CASSVTGSSPGELFF; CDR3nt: TGCGCCAGCAGTGTGACAGGGTCCTCACCCGGGGAGCTGTTTTTT
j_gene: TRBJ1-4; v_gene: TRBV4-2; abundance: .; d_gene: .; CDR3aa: CASSQTGGAEKLFF; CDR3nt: TGTGCCAGCAGCCAAACCGGAGGAGCTGAAAAACTGTTTTTT
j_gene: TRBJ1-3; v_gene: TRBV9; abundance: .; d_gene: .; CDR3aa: CASSGFTGSGNTIYF; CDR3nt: TGTGCCAGCAGCGGATTTACCGGCTCTGGAAACACCATATATTTT
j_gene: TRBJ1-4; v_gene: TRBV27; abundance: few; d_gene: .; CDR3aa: CASSLSVNNEKLFF; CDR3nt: TGTGCCAGCAGTTTAAGCGTCAATAATGAAAAACTGTTTTTT
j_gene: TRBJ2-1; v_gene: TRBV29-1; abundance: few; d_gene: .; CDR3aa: CSAALGLEGEQFF; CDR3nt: TGCAGCGCCGCCCTGGGGCTGGAGGGTGAGCAGTTCTTC
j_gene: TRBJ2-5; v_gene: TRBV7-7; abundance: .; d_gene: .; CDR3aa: CASSSGRPGRETQYF; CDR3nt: TGTGCTAGCAGCTCCGGACGCCCAGGGAGGGAGACCCAGTACTTC
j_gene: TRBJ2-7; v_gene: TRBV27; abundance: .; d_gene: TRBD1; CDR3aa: CASSWTGPYEQYF; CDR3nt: TGTGCCAGCAGTTGGACAGGGCCCTACGAGCAGTACTTC
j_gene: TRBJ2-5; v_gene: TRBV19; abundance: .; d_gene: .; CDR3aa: CASSMEGRSQETQYF; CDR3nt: TGTGCCAGTAGTATGGAGGGAAGATCCCAAGAGACCCAGTACTTC
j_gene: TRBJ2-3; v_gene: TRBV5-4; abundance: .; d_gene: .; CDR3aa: CASSLAGVGTDTQYF; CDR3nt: TGTGCCAGCAGCTTGGCGGGAGTGGGCACAGATACGCAGTATTTT
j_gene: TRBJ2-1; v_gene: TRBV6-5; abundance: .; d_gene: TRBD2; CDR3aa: CASMGGAENNEQFF; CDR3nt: TGTGCCAGCATGGGAGGGGCAGAAAACAATGAGCAGTTCTTC
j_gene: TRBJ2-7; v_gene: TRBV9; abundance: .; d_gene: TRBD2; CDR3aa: CASSVEAGTYEQYF; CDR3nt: TGTGCCAGCAGCGTAGAAGCGGGGACCTACGAGCAGTACTTC
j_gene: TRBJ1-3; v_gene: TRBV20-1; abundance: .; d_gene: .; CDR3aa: CSASRGNTIYF; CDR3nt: TGCAGTGCTTCCCGTGGAAACACCATATATTTT
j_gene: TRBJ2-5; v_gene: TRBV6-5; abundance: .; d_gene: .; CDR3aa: CASSLAETQYF; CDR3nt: TGTGCCAGCAGTTTGGCCGAGACCCAGTACTTC